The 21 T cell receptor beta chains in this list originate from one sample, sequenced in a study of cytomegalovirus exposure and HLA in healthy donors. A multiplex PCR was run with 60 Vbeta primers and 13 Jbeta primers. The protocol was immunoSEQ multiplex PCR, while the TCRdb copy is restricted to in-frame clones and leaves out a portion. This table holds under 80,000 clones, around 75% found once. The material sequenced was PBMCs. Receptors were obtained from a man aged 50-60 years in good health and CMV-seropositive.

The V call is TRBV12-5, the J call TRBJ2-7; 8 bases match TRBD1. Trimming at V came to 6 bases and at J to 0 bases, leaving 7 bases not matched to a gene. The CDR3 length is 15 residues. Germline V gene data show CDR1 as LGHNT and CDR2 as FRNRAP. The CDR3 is CASGPGTGASYEQYF. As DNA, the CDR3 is TGTGCTAGTGGCCCCGGGACAGGAGCCTCCTACGAGCAGTACTTC.

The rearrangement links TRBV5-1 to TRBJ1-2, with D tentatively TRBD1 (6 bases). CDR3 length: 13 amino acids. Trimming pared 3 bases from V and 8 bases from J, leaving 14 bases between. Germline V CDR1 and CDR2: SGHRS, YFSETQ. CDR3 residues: CASSYQGPSGYTF. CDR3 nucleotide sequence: TGCGCCAGCAGCTATCAGGGGCCTTCCGGCTACACCTTC.

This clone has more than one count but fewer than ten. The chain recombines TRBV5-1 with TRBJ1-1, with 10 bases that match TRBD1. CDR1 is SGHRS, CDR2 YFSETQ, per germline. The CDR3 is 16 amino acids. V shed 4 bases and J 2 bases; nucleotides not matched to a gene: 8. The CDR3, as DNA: TGCGCCAGCAGCCTGGGACAGGGGCGGGGAAACACTGAAGCTTTCTTT. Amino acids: CASSLGQGRGNTEAFF. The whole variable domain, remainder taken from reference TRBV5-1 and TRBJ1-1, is KAGVTQTPRYLIKTRGQQVTLSCSPISGHRSVSWYQQTPGQGLQFLFEYFSETQRNKGNFPGRFSGRQFSNSRSEMNVSTLELGDSALYLCASSLGQGRGNTEAFFGQGTRLTVV.

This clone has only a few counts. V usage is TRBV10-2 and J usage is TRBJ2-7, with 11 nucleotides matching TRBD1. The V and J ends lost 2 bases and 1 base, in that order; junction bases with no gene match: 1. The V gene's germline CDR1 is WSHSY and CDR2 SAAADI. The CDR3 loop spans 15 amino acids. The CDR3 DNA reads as TGCGCCAGCAGTGAGGGACAGGGGGCTTCCTACGAGCAGTACTTC. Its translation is CASSEGQGASYEQYF.

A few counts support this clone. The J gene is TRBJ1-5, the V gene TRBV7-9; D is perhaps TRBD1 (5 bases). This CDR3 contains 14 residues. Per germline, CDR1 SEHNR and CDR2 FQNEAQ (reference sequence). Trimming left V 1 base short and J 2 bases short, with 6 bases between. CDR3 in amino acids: CASSLGGGNQPQHF. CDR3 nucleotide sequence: TGTGCCAGCAGCTTAGGGGGGGGCAATCAGCCCCAGCATTTT.

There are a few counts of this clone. The CDR3 loop is CATSLQGRPGETQYF. The CDR3 DNA sequence: TGTGCCACCAGTTTACAGGGCCGGCCTGGGGAGACCCAGTACTTC. The V and J genes are TRBV15 and TRBJ2-5; a possible D gene is TRBD1 (6 bases). The CDR3 spans 15 residues. V gave up 6 bases and J gave up 5 bases, with 19 bases separating them. The germline CDR1 and CDR2 sequences are LNHNV and YYDKDF (reference sequence).

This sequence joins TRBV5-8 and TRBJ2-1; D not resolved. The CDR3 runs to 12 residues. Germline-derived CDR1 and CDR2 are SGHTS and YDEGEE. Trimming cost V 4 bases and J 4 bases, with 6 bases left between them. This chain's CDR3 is CASSLFYNEQFF. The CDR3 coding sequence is TGTGCCAGCAGCCTCTTTTACAATGAGCAGTTCTTC.

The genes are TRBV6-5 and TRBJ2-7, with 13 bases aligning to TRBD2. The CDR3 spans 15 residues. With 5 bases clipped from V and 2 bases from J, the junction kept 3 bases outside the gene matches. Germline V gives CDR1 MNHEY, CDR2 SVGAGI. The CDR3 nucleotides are TGTGCCAGCAGTAAGGGACTAGCGGGGACCTACGAGCAGTACTTC. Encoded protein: CASSKGLAGTYEQYF.

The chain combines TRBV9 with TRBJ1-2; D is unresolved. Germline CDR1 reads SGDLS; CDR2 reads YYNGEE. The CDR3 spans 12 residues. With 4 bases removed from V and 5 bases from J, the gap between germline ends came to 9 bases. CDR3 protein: CASSKDLYGYTF. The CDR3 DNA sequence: TGTGCCAGCAGCAAGGACTTATATGGCTACACCTTC.

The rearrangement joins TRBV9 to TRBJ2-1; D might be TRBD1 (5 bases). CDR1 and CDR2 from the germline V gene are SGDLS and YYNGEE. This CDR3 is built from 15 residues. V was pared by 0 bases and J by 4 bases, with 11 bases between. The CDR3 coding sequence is TGTGCCAGCAGCGTAGACCAGGGTGGTTACAATGAGCAGTTCTTC. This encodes CASSVDQGGYNEQFF.

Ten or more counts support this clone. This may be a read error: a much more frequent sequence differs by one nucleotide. The CDR3 DNA reads TGCCACAGCAGCCAAGATATGATCGTACTCATCTACAATGAGCAGTTCTTC. This translates into CHSSQDMIVLIYNEQFF. V and J are TRBV4-3 and TRBJ2-1; D is undetermined. The germline V gene has CDR1 LGHNA and CDR2 YSLEER. This CDR3 has 17 amino acids.

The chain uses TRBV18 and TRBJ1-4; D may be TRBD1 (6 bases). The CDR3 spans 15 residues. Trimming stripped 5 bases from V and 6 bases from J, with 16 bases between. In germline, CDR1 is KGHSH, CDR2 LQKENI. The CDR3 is CASSGGGGLDEKLFF. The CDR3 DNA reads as TGTGCCAGCTCAGGGGGCGGCGGTTTGGATGAAAAACTGTTTTTT.

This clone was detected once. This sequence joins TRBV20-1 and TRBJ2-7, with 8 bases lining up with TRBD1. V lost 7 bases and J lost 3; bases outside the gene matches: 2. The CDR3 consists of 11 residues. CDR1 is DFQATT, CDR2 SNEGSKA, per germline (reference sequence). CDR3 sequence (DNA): TGCAGTGGGGGGACAGGCTACGAGCAGTACTTC. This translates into CSGGTGYEQYF.

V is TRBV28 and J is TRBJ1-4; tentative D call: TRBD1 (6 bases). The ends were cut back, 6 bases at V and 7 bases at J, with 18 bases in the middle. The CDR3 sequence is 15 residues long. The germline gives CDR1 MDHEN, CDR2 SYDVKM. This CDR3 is CASRQDRPVTEKLFF. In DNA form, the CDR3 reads TGTGCCAGCAGGCAAGACAGGCCCGTTACTGAAAAACTGTTTTTT.

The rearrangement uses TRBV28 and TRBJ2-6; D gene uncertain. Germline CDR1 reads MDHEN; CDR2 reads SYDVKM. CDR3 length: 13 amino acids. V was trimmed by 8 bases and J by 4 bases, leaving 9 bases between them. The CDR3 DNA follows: TGTGCCAGCCGGCGGTCCGGGGCCAACGTCCTGACTTTC. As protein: CASRRSGANVLTF. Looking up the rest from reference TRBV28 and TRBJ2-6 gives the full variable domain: DVKVTQSSRYLVKRTGEKVFLECVQDMDHENMFWYRQDPGLGLRLIYFSYDVKMKEKGDIPEGYSVSREKKERFSLILESASTNQTSMYLCASRRSGANVLTFGAGSRLTVL.

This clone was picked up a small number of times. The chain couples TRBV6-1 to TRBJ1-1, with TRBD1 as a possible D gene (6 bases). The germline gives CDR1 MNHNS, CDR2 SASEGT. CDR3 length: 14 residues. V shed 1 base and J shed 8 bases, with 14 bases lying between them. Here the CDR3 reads CASSEGEGEWEAFF. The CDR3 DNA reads TGTGCCAGCAGTGAAGGGGAGGGGGAGTGGGAAGCTTTCTTT.

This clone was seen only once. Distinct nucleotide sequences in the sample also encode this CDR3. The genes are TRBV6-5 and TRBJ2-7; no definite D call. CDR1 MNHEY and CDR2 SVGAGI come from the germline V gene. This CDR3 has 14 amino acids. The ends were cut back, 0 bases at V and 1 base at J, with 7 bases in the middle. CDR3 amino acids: CASSYSGSSYEQYF. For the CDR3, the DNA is TGTGCCAGCAGTTACTCGGGCAGTTCCTACGAGCAGTACTTC.

DNA of the CDR3: TGTGCCAGCAGCTTAACGGGACAGGGTAATTCACCCCTCCACTTT. Translated, it gives CASSLTGQGNSPLHF. This sequence joins TRBV27 and TRBJ1-6, with 9 bases lining up with TRBD1. The CDR3 extends over 15 amino acids. V dropped 6 bases and J dropped 6; count of bases not matched to a gene: 6. CDR1 and CDR2 (germline): MNHEY, SMNVEV (reference sequence).

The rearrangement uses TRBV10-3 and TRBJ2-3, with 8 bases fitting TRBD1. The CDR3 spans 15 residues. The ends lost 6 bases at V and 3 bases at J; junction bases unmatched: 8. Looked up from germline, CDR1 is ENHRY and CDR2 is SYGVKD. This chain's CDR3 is CAIRETGVSTDTQYF. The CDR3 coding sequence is TGTGCCATCAGGGAGACAGGGGTATCAACAGATACGCAGTATTTT.

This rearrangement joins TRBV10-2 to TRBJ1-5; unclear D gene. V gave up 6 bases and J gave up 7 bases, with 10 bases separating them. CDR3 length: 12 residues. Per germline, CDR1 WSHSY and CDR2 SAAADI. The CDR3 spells CASRDPGQPQHF. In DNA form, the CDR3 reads TGCGCCAGCAGGGACCCGGGGCAGCCCCAGCATTTT.

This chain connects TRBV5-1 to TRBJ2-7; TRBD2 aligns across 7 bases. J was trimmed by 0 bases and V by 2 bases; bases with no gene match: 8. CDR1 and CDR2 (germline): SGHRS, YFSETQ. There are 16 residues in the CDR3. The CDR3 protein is CASSFGTGGSSYEQYF. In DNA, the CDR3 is TGCGCCAGCAGCTTTGGGACCGGGGGGAGCTCCTACGAGCAGTACTTC.